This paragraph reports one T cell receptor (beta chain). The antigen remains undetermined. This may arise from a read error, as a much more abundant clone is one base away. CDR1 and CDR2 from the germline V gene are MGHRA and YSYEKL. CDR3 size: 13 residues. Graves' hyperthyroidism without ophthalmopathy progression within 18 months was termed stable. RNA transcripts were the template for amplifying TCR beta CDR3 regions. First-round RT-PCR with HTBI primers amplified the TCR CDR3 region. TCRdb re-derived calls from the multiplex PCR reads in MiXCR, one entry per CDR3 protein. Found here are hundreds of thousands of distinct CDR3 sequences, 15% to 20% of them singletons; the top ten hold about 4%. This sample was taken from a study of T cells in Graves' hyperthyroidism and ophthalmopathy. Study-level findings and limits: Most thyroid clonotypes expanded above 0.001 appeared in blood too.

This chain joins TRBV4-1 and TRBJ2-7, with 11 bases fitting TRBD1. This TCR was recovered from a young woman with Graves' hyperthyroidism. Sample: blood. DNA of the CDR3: TGCGTCAGCCGTCGGGACAGGGGGGACGAGCAGTACTTC. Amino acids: CVSRRDRGDEQYF.